Below are 20 T cell receptor beta chains sequenced from a single sample in a study of blood T cell repertoires in COVID-19. Only in-frame clones appear in the TCRdb table, and some are missing; sequencing was by immunoSEQ multiplex PCR. The table shows about 250,000 clones, with nearly 90% occurring only once. Sequencing used peripheral blood. Source of these receptors: a woman in her fifties or sixties with COVID-19, enrolled during active disease.

This chain links TRBV10-3 with TRBJ2-7; 8 bases fit TRBD1. With 6 bases clipped from V and 5 bases from J, the junction kept 6 bases outside the gene matches. Germline V lookup: CDR1 ENHRY, CDR2 SYGVKD. The CDR3 covers 13 residues. The CDR3 DNA follows: TGTGCCATCAGGGACAGGGTAGGCAACGAGCAGTACTTC. It is translated as CAIRDRVGNEQYF.

J is TRBJ1-6 and V is TRBV9; 8 bases align to TRBD1. The germline gives CDR1 SGDLS, CDR2 YYNGEE. CDR3 size: 15 residues. J was trimmed by 9 bases and V by 2 bases; bases with no gene match: 7. The CDR3: CASSVLGQEGSPLHF. The CDR3, as DNA: TGTGCCAGCAGCGTTCTGGGACAGGAAGGTTCACCCCTCCACTTT. Combining the CDR3 with reference TRBV9 and TRBJ1-6 gives the whole variable domain DSGVTQTPKHLITATGQRVTLRCSPRSGDLSVYWYQQSLDQGLQFLIQYYNGEERAKGNILERFSAQQFPDLHSELNLSSLELGDSALYFCASSVLGQEGSPLHFGNGTRLTVT.

This clone was recorded once. The same CDR3 arises from other DNA sequences in this sample as well. The chain employs TRBV19 and TRBJ1-2; no definite D call. V lost 8 bases to trimming and J lost 2 bases, with 6 bases between them. Germline CDR1 reads LNHDA; CDR2 reads SQIVND (reference sequence). The CDR3 spans 11 residues. CDR3 DNA: TGTGCCAGTGGAGGGAACTATGGCTACACCTTC. Translated: CASGGNYGYTF.

Points on this clone: Other DNA variants within this sample encode the same CDR3. The chain links TRBV29-1 to TRBJ1-2, with TRBD1 as a possible D gene (5 bases). The CDR3 length is 11 residues. Germline CDR1 reads SQVTM; CDR2 reads ANQGSEA. The germline V and J ends were trimmed by 4 bases and 3 bases, with 6 bases remaining between them. CDR3 sequence reads: CSVGGDYGYTF. As DNA, the CDR3 is TGCAGCGTTGGGGGGGACTATGGCTACACCTTC. The variable domain in full, completed from reference TRBV29-1 and TRBJ1-2, reads SAVISQKPSRDICQRGTSLTIQCQVDSQVTMMFWYRQQPGQSLTLIATANQGSEATYESGFVIDKFPISRPNLTFSTLTVSNMSPEDSSIYLCSVGGDYGYTFGSGTRLTVV.

The chain carries TRBV7-3 and TRBJ1-6, with 9 nucleotides matching TRBD1. Trimming removed 5 bases from V and 10 bases from J; junction bases left unmatched: 9. The CDR3 consists of 15 residues. Looked up from germline, CDR1 is SGHTA and CDR2 is FQGTGA. CDR3 DNA sequence: TGTGCCAGCAGCGAAGCGGGACAGGGTTTGTCACCCCTCCACTTT. This encodes CASSEAGQGLSPLHF.

The chain is built from TRBV6-5 and TRBJ2-6; no definite D call. The CDR3 runs 15 residues. Looked up from germline, CDR1 is MNHEY and CDR2 is SVGAGI. The V and J ends lost 6 bases and 4 bases respectively, with 13 bases between them. This chain's CDR3 is CASRTTARGANVLTF. The CDR3 bases are TGTGCCAGCAGGACAACAGCCCGCGGGGCCAACGTCCTGACTTTC.

The V call is TRBV29-1, the J call TRBJ1-5; 11 bases align to TRBD1. V was pared by 6 bases and J by 7 bases, with 8 bases of the junction left unmatched. The length of the CDR3 is 14 residues. Germline V CDR1 and CDR2: SQVTM, ANQGSEA. CDR3 sequence (DNA): TGCAGCGTAAAGGACAGGGGGCGCAGCCAGCCCCAGCATTTT. Translated, it gives CSVKDRGRSQPQHF. The full variable domain, rest sourced from reference TRBV29-1 and TRBJ1-5, is SAVISQKPSRDICQRGTSLTIQCQVDSQVTMMFWYRQQPGQSLTLIATANQGSEATYESGFVIDKFPISRPNLTFSTLTVSNMSPEDSSIYLCSVKDRGRSQPQHFGDGTRLSIL.

This chain connects TRBV9 to TRBJ2-5, with D tentatively TRBD2 (6 bases). V gave up 4 bases and J gave up 2 bases, with 9 bases separating them. The germline V gene encodes CDR1 SGDLS and CDR2 YYNGEE. This CDR3 is 13 amino acids long. CDR3 DNA: TGTGCCAGCAGCATCGGGACTCAAGAGACCCAGTACTTC. Its translation: CASSIGTQETQYF.

The chain has TRBV27 and TRBJ1-2; possibly TRBD1 for D (6 bases). The CDR3 has 14 amino acids. Per the germline V gene, CDR1 is MNHEY and CDR2 is SMNVEV (reference sequence). Trimming took off 4 bases at V and 3 bases at J, with 12 bases between the two ends. The CDR3 here is CASSSWGRDYGYTF. Here the CDR3 DNA reads TGTGCCAGCAGTTCTTGGGGGCGCGACTATGGCTACACCTTC.

The rearrangement links TRBV7-2 to TRBJ1-1, with 10 bases matching TRBD1. The CDR3 is 16 residues long. CDR1 is SGHTA, CDR2 FQGNSA, per germline. V dropped 5 bases and J dropped 5; count of bases not matched to a gene: 11. The CDR3 loop reads CASSVRGTGVGTEAFF. The CDR3, as DNA: TGTGCCAGCAGCGTAAGGGGGACAGGGGTGGGTACTGAAGCTTTCTTT.

The chain links TRBV7-9 to TRBJ2-5; 11 bases line up with TRBD2. The V gene's germline CDR1 is SEHNR and CDR2 FQNEAQ (reference sequence). CDR3 length: 16 amino acids. After removal of 0 bases from V and 5 bases from J, the junction contained 5 bases not matched to a gene. The CDR3 is CASSLASGGARETQYF. DNA of the CDR3: TGTGCCAGCAGCTTAGCTAGCGGGGGGGCTCGGGAGACCCAGTACTTC. The full variable domain, with the rest looked up from reference TRBV7-9 and TRBJ2-5, is DTGVSQNPRHKITKRGQNVTFRCDPISEHNRLYWYRQTLGQGPEFLTYFQNEAQLEKSRLLSDRFSAERPKGSFSTLEIQRTEQGDSAMYLCASSLASGGARETQYFGPGTRLLVL.

The genes are TRBV6-5 and TRBJ1-6; 10 nucleotides agree with TRBD1. CDR1 MNHEY and CDR2 SVGAGI come from the germline V gene. The CDR3 extends over 14 amino acids. The V segment lost 8 bases and the J segment 8 bases; nucleotides outside the gene matches: 6. CDR3 sequence: CASVGQGIDSPLHF. The CDR3 DNA sequence: TGTGCCAGCGTGGGACAGGGGATCGATTCACCCCTCCACTTT.

The chain employs TRBV9 and TRBJ2-3; 13 nucleotides line up with TRBD2. The germline gives CDR1 SGDLS, CDR2 YYNGEE. V dropped 6 bases and J dropped 0; count of bases not matched to a gene: 13. The CDR3 contains 19 residues. The chain's CDR3 is CASTEGGTSGTYSTDTQYF. CDR3 DNA: TGTGCCAGCACCGAAGGTGGGACTAGCGGGACCTATAGCACAGATACGCAGTATTTT.

V is TRBV27 and J is TRBJ1-2; 7 bases are a match to TRBD1. J lost 4 bases, V lost 6 bases, and 5 bases had no gene match. The CDR3 is 13 amino acids. CDR1 and CDR2 from the germline V gene are MNHEY and SMNVEV (reference sequence). The CDR3 nucleotides read TGTGCCAGCAGCAGGGGGTCTATCTATGGCTACACCTTC. It codes for CASSRGSIYGYTF.

The chain has TRBV25-1 and TRBJ2-7; D possibly corresponds to TRBD1 (6 bases). This CDR3 spans 14 amino acids. V lost 4 bases and J 4 bases, leaving 14 bases between the germline ends. CDR1 and CDR2 from the germline V gene are MGHDK and SYGVNS. The CDR3 reads CASSAYGTTYEQYF. CDR3 DNA sequence: TGTGCCAGCAGTGCCTACGGGACAACATACGAGCAGTACTTC.

The chain links TRBV7-2 to TRBJ1-5; no firm D call. From germline, CDR1 is SGHTA and CDR2 FQGNSA. V lost 2 bases and J 2 bases, leaving 13 bases between the germline ends. This CDR3 contains 16 residues. The CDR3 loop reads CASSLSSGMGNQPQHF. DNA of the CDR3: TGTGCCAGCAGCTTAAGTTCGGGGATGGGCAATCAGCCCCAGCATTTT. The full variable domain, completed using reference TRBV7-2 and TRBJ1-5, is GAGVSQSPSNKVTEKGKDVELRCDPISGHTALYWYRQSLGQGLEFLIYFQGNSAPDKSGLPSDRFSAERTGGSVSTLTIQRTQQEDSAVYLCASSLSSGMGNQPQHFGDGTRLSIL.

This clone occurred once. V gene TRBV19 combines with J gene TRBJ2-5; TRBD2 is a possible D gene (5 bases). Germline assignment: CDR1 LNHDA and CDR2 SQIVND (reference sequence). This CDR3 spans 12 amino acids. V lost 5 bases and J lost 5, with 9 bases in between. CDR3 protein: CASSLRGETQYF. DNA for the CDR3: TGTGCCAGTAGTCTCAGAGGGGAGACCCAGTACTTC.

In DNA, the CDR3 is TGTGCCAGCAGTTATTCACAGGGGGCTGGACAGCCCCAGCATTTT. It yields the protein CASSYSQGAGQPQHF. The chain combines TRBV6-2 or TRBV6-3 with TRBJ1-5; 9 bases fit TRBD1. The CDR3 length is 15 residues. The V gene's germline CDR1 is MNHEY and CDR2 SVGEGT. J was trimmed by 7 bases and V by 3 bases; bases with no gene match: 7.

The chain is built from TRBV5-4 and TRBJ2-7, with D perhaps matching TRBD1 (6 bases). This CDR3 spans 15 amino acids. Trimming left V 0 bases short and J 2 bases short, with 12 bases between. The germline CDR1 and CDR2 sequences are SGHNT and YYREEE (reference sequence). CDR3 bases: TGTGCCAGCAGCTTGGGACAGGAGATCACCTACGAGCAGTACTTC. Its translation: CASSLGQEITYEQYF.

The chain employs TRBV18 and TRBJ2-3, with D possibly matching TRBD2 (6 bases). V was shortened by 2 bases and J by 1 base, with 10 bases between the two germline ends. The CDR3 is made up of 15 amino acids. Looked up from germline, CDR1 is KGHSH and CDR2 is LQKENI. CDR3 region: CASSPNPGGTDTQYF. For the CDR3, the DNA is TGTGCCAGCTCACCAAACCCGGGGGGCACAGATACGCAGTATTTT.